This note documents a single T cell receptor beta chain sequence. Its antigen is undetermined. The data were taken from a study of cytomegalovirus exposure and HLA in healthy donors. Broader study findings: A previous analysis found most TCR beta V segments productive roughly 87% or roughly 30% of the time. Sequencing likely caused a cluster of highly shared sequence variants.

PCR was performed using 60 Vbeta and 13 Jbeta primers. The method was immunoSEQ multiplex PCR; TCRdb's version includes in-frame clones alone and lacks a portion of them. The data contain around 180,000 clones, around 82% of them seen just once; the ten biggest clones take up around 1.9%. CDR1 and CDR2 (germline): SGHTA, FQGNSA. The trim removed 5 bases at V and 7 bases at J, leaving 2 bases unmatched. The CDR3 has 12 amino acids. Sequenced sample: PBMCs. The TCR originated in a man aged 18 to 30 in good health and CMV-seronegative. This rearrangement joins TRBV7-2 to TRBJ2-1; TRBD1 aligns across 7 bases. The CDR3 protein is CASSRDSNEQFF. In DNA, the CDR3 is TGTGCCAGCAGCCGGGACAGTAATGAGCAGTTCTTC.